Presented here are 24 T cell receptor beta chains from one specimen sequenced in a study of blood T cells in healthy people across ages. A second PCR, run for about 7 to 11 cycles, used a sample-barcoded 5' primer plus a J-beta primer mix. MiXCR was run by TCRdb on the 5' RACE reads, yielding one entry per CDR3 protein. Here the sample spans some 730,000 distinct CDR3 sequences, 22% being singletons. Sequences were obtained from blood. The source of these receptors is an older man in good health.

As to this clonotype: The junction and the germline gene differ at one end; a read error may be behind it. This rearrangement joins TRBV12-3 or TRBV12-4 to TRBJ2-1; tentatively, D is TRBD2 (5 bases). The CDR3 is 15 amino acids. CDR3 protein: CASTSLGGRYNERFF. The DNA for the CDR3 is TGTGCCAGCACATCCCTAGGAGGAAGGTACAATGAGCGGTTCTTC.

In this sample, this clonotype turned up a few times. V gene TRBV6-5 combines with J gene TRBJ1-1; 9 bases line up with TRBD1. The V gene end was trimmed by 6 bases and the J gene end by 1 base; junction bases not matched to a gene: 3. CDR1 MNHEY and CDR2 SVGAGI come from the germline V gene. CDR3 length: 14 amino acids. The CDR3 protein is CASRTGQGNTEAFF. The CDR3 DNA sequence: TGTGCCAGCAGGACGGGACAGGGGAACACTGAAGCTTTCTTT.

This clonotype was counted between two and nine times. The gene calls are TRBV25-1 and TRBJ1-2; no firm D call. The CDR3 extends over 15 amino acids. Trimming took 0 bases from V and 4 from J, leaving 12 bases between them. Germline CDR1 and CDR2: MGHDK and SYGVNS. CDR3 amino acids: CASSEYAVEVYGYTF. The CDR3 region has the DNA TGTGCCAGCAGTGAATACGCAGTAGAAGTCTATGGCTACACCTTC.

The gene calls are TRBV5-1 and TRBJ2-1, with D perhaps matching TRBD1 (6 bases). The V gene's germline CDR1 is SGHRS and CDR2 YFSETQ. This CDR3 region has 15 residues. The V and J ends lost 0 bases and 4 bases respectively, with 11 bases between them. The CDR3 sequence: CASSLEGETYNEQFF. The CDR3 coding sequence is TGCGCCAGCAGCTTGGAGGGGGAGACGTACAATGAGCAGTTCTTC.

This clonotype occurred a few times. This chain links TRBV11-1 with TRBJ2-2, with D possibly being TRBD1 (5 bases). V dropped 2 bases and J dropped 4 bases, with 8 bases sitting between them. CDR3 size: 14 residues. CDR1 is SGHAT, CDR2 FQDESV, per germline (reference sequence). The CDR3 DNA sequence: TGTGCCAGCAGCTTATTACAGGTCACCGGGGAGCTGTTTTTT. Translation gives CASSLLQVTGELFF.

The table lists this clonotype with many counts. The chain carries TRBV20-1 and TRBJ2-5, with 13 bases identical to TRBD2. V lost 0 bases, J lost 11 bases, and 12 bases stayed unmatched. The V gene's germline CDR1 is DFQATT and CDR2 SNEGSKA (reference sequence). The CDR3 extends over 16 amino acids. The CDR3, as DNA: TGCAGTGCTAGAGACCTCCCCGGGACTAGCGGGGATGAGCAGTACTTC. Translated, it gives CSARDLPGTSGDEQYF.

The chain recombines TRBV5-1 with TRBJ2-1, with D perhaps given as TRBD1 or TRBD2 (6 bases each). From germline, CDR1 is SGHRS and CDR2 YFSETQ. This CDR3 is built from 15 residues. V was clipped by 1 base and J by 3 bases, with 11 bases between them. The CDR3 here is CASSLSGALYNEQFF. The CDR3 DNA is TGCGCCAGCAGCTTGTCGGGGGCACTCTACAATGAGCAGTTCTTC.

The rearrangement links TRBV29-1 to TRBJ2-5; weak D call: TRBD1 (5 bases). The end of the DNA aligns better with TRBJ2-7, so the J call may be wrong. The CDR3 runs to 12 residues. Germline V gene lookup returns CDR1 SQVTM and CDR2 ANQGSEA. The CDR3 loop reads CSFSGHTYEQYF. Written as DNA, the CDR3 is TGCAGCTTCTCCGGACACACCTACGAGCAGTACTTC.

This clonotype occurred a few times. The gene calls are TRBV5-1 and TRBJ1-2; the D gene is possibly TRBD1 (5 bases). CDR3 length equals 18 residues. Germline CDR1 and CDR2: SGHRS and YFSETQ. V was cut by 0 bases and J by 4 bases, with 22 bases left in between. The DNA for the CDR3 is TGCGCCAGCAGCTTGGCCAAAACCCCCCAGGAGGGGATCTATGGCTACACCTTC. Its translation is CASSLAKTPQEGIYGYTF. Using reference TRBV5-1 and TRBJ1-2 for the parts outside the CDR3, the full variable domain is KAGVTQTPRYLIKTRGQQVTLSCSPISGHRSVSWYQQTPGQGLQFLFEYFSETQRNKGNFPGRFSGRQFSNSRSEMNVSTLELGDSALYLCASSLAKTPQEGIYGYTFGSGTRLTVV.

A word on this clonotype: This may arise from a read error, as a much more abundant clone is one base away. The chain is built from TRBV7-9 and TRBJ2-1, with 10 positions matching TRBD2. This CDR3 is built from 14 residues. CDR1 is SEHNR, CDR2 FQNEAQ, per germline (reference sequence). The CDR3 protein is CSSIPSGSTNEQFF. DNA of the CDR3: TGTTCCAGCATCCCTAGCGGGAGTACCAATGAGCAGTTCTTC.

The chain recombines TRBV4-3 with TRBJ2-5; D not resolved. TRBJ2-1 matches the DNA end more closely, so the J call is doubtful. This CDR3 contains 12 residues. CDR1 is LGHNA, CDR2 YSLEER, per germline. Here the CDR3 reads CASSQDQANQFF. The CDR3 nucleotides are TGCGCCAGCAGCCAAGATCAGGCTAACCAGTTCTTC.

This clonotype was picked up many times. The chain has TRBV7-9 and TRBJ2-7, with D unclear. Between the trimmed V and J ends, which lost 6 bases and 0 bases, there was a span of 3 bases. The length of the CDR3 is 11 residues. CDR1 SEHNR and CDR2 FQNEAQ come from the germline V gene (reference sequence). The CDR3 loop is CASSFSYEQYF. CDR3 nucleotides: TGTGCCAGCAGTTTCTCCTACGAGCAGTACTTC.

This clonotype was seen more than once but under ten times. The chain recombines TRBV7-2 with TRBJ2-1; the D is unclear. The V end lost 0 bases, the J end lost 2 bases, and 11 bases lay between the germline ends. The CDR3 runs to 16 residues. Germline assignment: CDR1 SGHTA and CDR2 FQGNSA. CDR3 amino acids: CASSLAISSTYNEQFF. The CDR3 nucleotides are TGTGCCAGCAGCTTAGCCATCTCCAGCACCTACAATGAGCAGTTCTTC.

The CDR3 coding sequence is TGTGCCAGCAGCTTAAGGTCCGGGACGGGTCAGCCCCAGCATTTT. It is translated as CASSLRSGTGQPQHF. The chain employs TRBV7-2 and TRBJ1-5; TRBD1 is a possible D gene (5 bases). CDR1 is SGHTA and CDR2 is FQGNSA in the germline V gene. Trimming shortened V by 2 bases and J by 6 bases, and 14 bases separated the two germline ends. This CDR3 has 15 residues.

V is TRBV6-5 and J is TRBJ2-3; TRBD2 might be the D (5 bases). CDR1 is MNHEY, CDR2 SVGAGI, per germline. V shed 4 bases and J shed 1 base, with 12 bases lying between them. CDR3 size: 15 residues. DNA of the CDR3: TGTGCCAGCAGTTCCCAAGGACTCCGCACAGATACGCAGTATTTT. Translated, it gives CASSSQGLRTDTQYF.

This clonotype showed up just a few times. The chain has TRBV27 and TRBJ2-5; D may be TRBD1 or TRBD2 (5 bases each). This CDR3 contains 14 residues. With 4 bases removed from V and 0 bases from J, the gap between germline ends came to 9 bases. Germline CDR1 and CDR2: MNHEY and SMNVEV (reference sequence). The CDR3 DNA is TGTGCCAGCAGTTACCGGGACGACCAAGAGACCCAGTACTTC. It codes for CASSYRDDQETQYF.

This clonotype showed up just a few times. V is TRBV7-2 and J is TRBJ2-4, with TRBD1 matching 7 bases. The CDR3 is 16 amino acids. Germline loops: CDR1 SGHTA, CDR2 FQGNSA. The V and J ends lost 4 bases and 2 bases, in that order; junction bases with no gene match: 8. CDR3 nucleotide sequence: TGTGCCAGCAGCTCCGGGATCAGGGGGACCAAAAACATTCAGTACTTC. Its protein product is CASSSGIRGTKNIQYF.

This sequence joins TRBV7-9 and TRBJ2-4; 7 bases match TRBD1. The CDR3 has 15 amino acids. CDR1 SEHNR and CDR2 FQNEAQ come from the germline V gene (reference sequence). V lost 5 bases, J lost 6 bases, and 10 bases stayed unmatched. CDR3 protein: CASSLPGQLGNIQYF. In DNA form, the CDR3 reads TGTGCCAGCAGCCTCCCGGGACAGTTGGGAAACATTCAGTACTTC.

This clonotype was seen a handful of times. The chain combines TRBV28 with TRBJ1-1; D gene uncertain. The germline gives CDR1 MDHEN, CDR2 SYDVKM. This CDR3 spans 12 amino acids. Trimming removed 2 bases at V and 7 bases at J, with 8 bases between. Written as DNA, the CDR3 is TGTGCCAGCAGTTTAATGGCCAGTGAAGCTTTCTTT. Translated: CASSLMASEAFF.

The CDR3 protein is CSARAAGGGETQYF. CDR3 DNA sequence: TGCAGTGCTAGGGCAGCGGGGGGTGGGGAGACCCAGTACTTC. The chain combines TRBV20-1 with TRBJ2-5; 9 bases fit TRBD2. This CDR3 spans 14 amino acids. CDR1 and CDR2 (germline): DFQATT, SNEGSKA (reference sequence). Trimming removed 3 bases from V and 5 bases from J; junction bases left unmatched: 7.

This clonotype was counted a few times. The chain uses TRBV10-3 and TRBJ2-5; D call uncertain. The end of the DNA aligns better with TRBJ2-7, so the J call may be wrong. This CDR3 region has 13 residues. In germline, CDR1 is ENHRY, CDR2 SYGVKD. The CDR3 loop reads CAVGRSVGNEQYV. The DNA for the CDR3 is TGTGCCGTCGGACGATCCGTTGGGAACGAGCAGTACGTC.

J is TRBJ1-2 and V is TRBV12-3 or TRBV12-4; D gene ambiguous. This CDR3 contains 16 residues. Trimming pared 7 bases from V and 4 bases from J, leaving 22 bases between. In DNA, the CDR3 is TGTGCCAGCAACTCCGGGGTAGGCAGTTTGAGCTATGGCTACACCTTC. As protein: CASNSGVGSLSYGYTF.

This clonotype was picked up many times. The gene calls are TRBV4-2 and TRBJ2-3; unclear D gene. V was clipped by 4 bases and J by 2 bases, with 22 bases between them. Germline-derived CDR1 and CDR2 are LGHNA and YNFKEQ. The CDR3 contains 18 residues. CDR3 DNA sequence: TGTGCCAGCAGCCCAAGCGTACGTGTGGGCACTCACACAGATACGCAGTATTTT. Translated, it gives CASSPSVRVGTHTDTQYF.

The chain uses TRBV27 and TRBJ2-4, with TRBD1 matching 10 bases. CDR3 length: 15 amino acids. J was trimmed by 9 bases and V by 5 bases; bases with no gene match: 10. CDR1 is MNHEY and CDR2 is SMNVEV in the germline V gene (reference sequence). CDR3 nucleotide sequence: TGTGCCAGCAGTCCCCCCGACAGGGGGCAAATCATTCAGTACTTC. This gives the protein CASSPPDRGQIIQYF.